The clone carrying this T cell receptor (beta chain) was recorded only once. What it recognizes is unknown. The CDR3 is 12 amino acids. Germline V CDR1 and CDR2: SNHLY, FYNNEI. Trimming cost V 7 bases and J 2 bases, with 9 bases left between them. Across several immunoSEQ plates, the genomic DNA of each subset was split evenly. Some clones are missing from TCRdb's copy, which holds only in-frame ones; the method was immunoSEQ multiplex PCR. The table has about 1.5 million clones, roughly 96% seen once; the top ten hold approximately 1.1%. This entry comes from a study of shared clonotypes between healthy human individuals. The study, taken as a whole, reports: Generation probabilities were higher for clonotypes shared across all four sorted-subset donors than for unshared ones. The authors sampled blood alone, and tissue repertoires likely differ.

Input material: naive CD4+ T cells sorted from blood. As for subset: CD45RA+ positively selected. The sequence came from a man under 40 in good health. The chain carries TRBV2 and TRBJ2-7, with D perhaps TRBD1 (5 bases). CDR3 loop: CASMYRPYEQYF. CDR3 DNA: TGTGCCAGCATGTACAGGCCCTACGAGCAGTACTTC.